This TCR beta chain was captured in a study of T-cell reconstitution after alpha-beta-depleted transplantation in children. During its preparation, the TCRbeta library received unique molecular identifiers. TCRdb ran MiXCR on the PCR reads and lists one entry per CDR3 protein. The sample has about 440,000 distinct CDR3 sequences; over 40% are singletons. With 8 bases removed from V and 2 bases from J, the gap between germline ends came to 10 bases. This CDR3 has 12 residues. The V gene's germline CDR1 is ENHRY and CDR2 SYGVKD. Specimen: PBMCs, collected before TCRalphabeta/CD19-depleted stem cell transplant. The clonotype originates from a girl aged 2 to 9 with aplastic anemia, due to receive a stem cell transplant. V usage is TRBV10-3 and J usage is TRBJ2-7; D is possibly TRBD2 (6 bases). In DNA form, the CDR3 reads TGTGCCATCGGAGGGGAGGCCTACGAGCAGTACTTC. This sequence encodes CAIGGEAYEQYF.